One sample yielded the 28 T cell receptor beta chains listed below, sequenced in a study of blood T cell repertoires in COVID-19. Sequencing used immunoSEQ multiplex PCR; TCRdb keeps in-frame clones, though not all of them. Of around 500,000 clones listed, around 85% were seen once; the top ten hold approximately 3%. The specimen was peripheral blood. The receptors were sampled from a human donor in a cohort sampled during active COVID-19.

This rearrangement joins TRBV4-1 to TRBJ2-7; 13 bases map to TRBD2. The CDR3 has 17 residues. Germline assignment: CDR1 MGHRA and CDR2 YSYEKL. V lost 4 bases, J lost 5 bases, and 11 bases stayed unmatched. This CDR3 is CASSPGLAGRRFHEQYF. CDR3 DNA sequence: TGCGCCAGCAGCCCGGGACTAGCGGGACGAAGGTTCCACGAGCAGTACTTC.

In this sample, this clone turned up once. The chain uses TRBV25-1 and TRBJ1-5; possibly TRBD1 for D (5 bases). Germline values: CDR1 MGHDK, CDR2 SYGVNS. The CDR3 is 16 amino acids. The germline V and J ends were trimmed by 3 bases and 13 bases, with 25 bases remaining between them. The CDR3 nucleotides read TGTGCCAGCAGTGAGTTGGGACTTGAGGCGGGACGGCCTCAGCATTTT. Its protein product is CASSELGLEAGRPQHF.

With regard to this clone: An end of the junction differs from the germline gene, which may be a read error. The gene calls are TRBV30 and TRBJ2-1; the match to TRBD2 covers 7 bases. CDR3 length equals 13 residues. CDR1 and CDR2 (germline): GTSNPN, SVGIG (reference sequence). CDR3 amino acids: CAWTMAGEPSPLF. CDR3 sequence (DNA): TGTGCCTGGACGATGGCGGGGGAACCATCCCCCCTCTTC.

This clone was recorded only once. The chain couples TRBV21-1 to TRBJ2-5; the DNA was not used to check the table's D call, TRBD2. TRBV21-1 is labeled a pseudogene. This CDR3 spans 16 amino acids. CDR3 nucleotide sequence: TGTGCCAGCAGCAAAGGAGTTAGGGAGTCACAAGAGACCCAGTACTTC. This gives the protein CASSKGVRESQETQYF.

CDR3 sequence (DNA): TGTGCCAGCAGTGAGAATTGGAGTAACTATGGCTACACCTTC. This translates into CASSENWSNYGYTF. This sequence joins TRBV6-1 and TRBJ1-2; D unclear. This CDR3 is built from 14 residues. Deletions cut 3 bases from V and 1 base from J, with 9 bases between. The germline V gene has CDR1 MNHNS and CDR2 SASEGT.

The rearrangement uses TRBV4-3 and TRBJ2-7; TRBD2 agrees at 9 bases. Germline trimming cut 5 bases from V and 5 bases from J; bases unmatched to any gene: 7. The length of the CDR3 is 14 residues. In germline, CDR1 is LGHNA, CDR2 YSLEER. CDR3 region: CASSSLAGINEQYF. Written as DNA, the CDR3 is TGCGCCAGCAGCTCACTAGCGGGTATCAACGAGCAGTACTTC.

J is TRBJ2-3 and V is TRBV29-1; the D is unclear. Germline V gene lookup returns CDR1 SQVTM and CDR2 ANQGSEA. V was trimmed by 4 bases and J by 0 bases, leaving 8 bases between them. The CDR3 has 13 residues. CDR3 nucleotide sequence: TGCAGCGTTGCACAGTTAAGCACAGATACGCAGTATTTT. It is translated as CSVAQLSTDTQYF.

Only a few counts were recorded for this clone. Here the CDR3 reads CASSLDRGAPGKLFF. CDR3 sequence (DNA): TGTGCCAGCAGCCTGGACAGGGGGGCCCCAGGCAAACTGTTTTTT. This sequence joins TRBV6-5 and TRBJ1-4, with 10 bases aligning to TRBD1. V lost 6 bases to trimming and J lost 11 bases; unmatched junction nucleotides: 12. The CDR3 contains 15 residues. Germline V gene sequence: CDR1 MNHEY, CDR2 SVGAGI.

The chain joins TRBV27 to TRBJ1-2; 8 nucleotides agree with TRBD1. After removal of 0 bases from V and 3 bases from J, the junction contained 6 bases not matched to a gene. The CDR3 is made up of 16 amino acids. The germline V gene encodes CDR1 MNHEY and CDR2 SMNVEV (reference sequence). CDR3 coding DNA: TGTGCCAGCAGTTTATCGACAGGGGAGTACTACTATGGCTACACCTTC. Amino acid sequence: CASSLSTGEYYYGYTF.

In its sample, this clone was seen a few times. The V call is TRBV11-1, the J call TRBJ1-1; weak D call: TRBD1 (6 bases). The CDR3 runs 13 residues. Trimming stripped 1 base from V and 11 bases from J, with 14 bases between. The V gene's germline CDR1 is SGHAT and CDR2 FQDESV (reference sequence). CDR3 DNA: TGTGCCAGCAGCTTAGAAAGGGGGAGCAGGGCTTTCTTT. It yields the protein CASSLERGSRAFF.

The rearrangement uses TRBV7-9 and TRBJ2-1; the match to TRBD2 covers 10 bases. Germline lookup yields CDR1 SEHNR and CDR2 FQNEAQ (reference sequence). CDR3 size: 15 residues. With V trimmed by 0 bases and J by 10 bases, 6 bases remained unmatched. The chain's CDR3 is CASSLAPSGSKEQFF. The CDR3 region has the DNA TGTGCCAGCAGCTTAGCCCCTAGCGGGAGTAAAGAGCAGTTCTTC.

The chain uses TRBV27 and TRBJ1-1; D possibly corresponds to TRBD1 (6 bases). Trimming left V 8 bases short and J 5 bases short, with 12 bases between. Germline values: CDR1 MNHEY, CDR2 SMNVEV (reference sequence). The CDR3 runs 12 residues. The CDR3 DNA is TGTGCCAGCGGCTGGACAGTTACTGAAGCTTTCTTT. Translating gives CASGWTVTEAFF.

The V and J genes are TRBV28 and TRBJ1-2, with D unclear. V lost 6 bases and J 8 bases, leaving 19 bases between the germline ends. This CDR3 region has 14 residues. From germline, CDR1 is MDHEN and CDR2 SYDVKM. The CDR3 coding sequence is TGTGCCAGCAGGCCGTCGGGAACCTCCGGGGGCTACACCTTC. Translating it yields CASRPSGTSGGYTF.

This clone turned up a few times. Different DNA sequences within this sample yield the same CDR3. The chain is built from TRBV7-2 and TRBJ2-7; perhaps TRBD2 as D (5 bases). Trimming left V 5 bases short and J 3 bases short, with 17 bases between. Germline V gene lookup returns CDR1 SGHTA and CDR2 FQGNSA. CDR3 length equals 15 residues. The CDR3 loop reads CASSPTSGRIYEQYF. The CDR3 DNA sequence: TGTGCCAGCAGCCCAACGAGCGGAAGGATCTACGAGCAGTACTTC.

This sequence joins TRBV5-1 and TRBJ2-7; 7 bases align to TRBD1. Germline V gene lookup returns CDR1 SGHRS and CDR2 YFSETQ. V was clipped by 1 base and J by 2 bases; unmatched bases: 3. CDR3 length: 14 residues. As DNA, the CDR3 is TGCGCCAGCAGCTTGTGGGGACAGACCTACGAGCAGTACTTC. Translation gives CASSLWGQTYEQYF.

The CDR3 here is CASCVGALNQPQHF. The CDR3 bases are TGTGCCAGCTGCGTGGGGGCCCTCAATCAGCCCCAGCATTTT. This chain links TRBV19 with TRBJ1-5; a possible D gene is TRBD1 (6 bases). In germline, CDR1 is LNHDA, CDR2 SQIVND (reference sequence). This CDR3 is built from 14 residues. V was trimmed by 9 bases and J by 3 bases, leaving 15 bases between them.

The rearrangement uses TRBV3-1 (or the pseudogene TRBV3-2) and TRBJ2-7; maybe TRBD1 (6 bases). CDR3 length: 14 residues. The germline V and J ends were trimmed by 4 bases and 9 bases, with 19 bases remaining between them. The germline CDR1 and CDR2 sequences are LGHDT and YNNKEL (reference sequence). CDR3 in DNA: TGTGCCAGCAGCCCCGGGGACACCTCAAGGGTGCAGTACTTC. Protein sequence: CASSPGDTSRVQYF.

This chain uses TRBV19 with TRBJ2-5, with D possibly TRBD1 on 6 matching bases. This CDR3 is 14 amino acids long. Trimming stripped 5 bases from V and 2 bases from J, with 12 bases between. CDR1 is LNHDA, CDR2 SQIVND, per germline (reference sequence). The CDR3 sequence is CASSPRTVQETQYF. The DNA for the CDR3 is TGTGCCAGTAGTCCTCGGACAGTACAAGAGACCCAGTACTTC.

The gene calls are TRBV5-5 and TRBJ2-5; 9 bases line up with TRBD1. CDR1 and CDR2 (germline): SGHKS, YYEKEE (reference sequence). The CDR3 contains 14 residues. J gave up 2 bases and V 3 bases, and 2 bases lay outside the gene matches. The CDR3 nucleotides read TGTGCCAGCAGCTCAGGGACAGGGCAAGAGACCCAGTACTTC. Translation: CASSSGTGQETQYF.

The chain is built from TRBV3-1 (or the pseudogene TRBV3-2) and TRBJ2-1; TRBD2 agrees at 12 bases. The CDR3 is 16 residues long. V lost 4 bases and J lost 9; bases outside the gene matches: 10. Germline CDR1 LGHDT, CDR2 YNNKEL (reference sequence). The CDR3 loop reads CASSPLLAGGPAEQFF. As DNA, the CDR3 is TGTGCCAGCAGCCCCCTCCTAGCGGGAGGGCCCGCTGAGCAGTTCTTC.

The gene calls are TRBV19 and TRBJ1-2; possibly TRBD1 for D (6 bases). The V end lost 2 bases, the J end lost 4 bases, and 14 bases lay between the germline ends. The CDR3 runs to 15 residues. Per germline, CDR1 LNHDA and CDR2 SQIVND (reference sequence). For the CDR3, the DNA is TGTGCCAGTAGTATAACAGGGACACTGTCCTATGGCTACACCTTC. Translated: CASSITGTLSYGYTF.

The chain carries TRBV11-2 and TRBJ1-1; no definite D call. From germline, CDR1 is SGHAT and CDR2 FQNNGV. Trimming left V 5 bases short and J 2 bases short, with 9 bases between. This CDR3 contains 13 residues. The CDR3 DNA sequence: TGTGCCAGCAGCCCCGCAGGTAACACTGAAGCTTTCTTT. It specifies CASSPAGNTEAFF.

The chain uses TRBV12-3 or TRBV12-4 and TRBJ2-7; 9 nucleotides line up with TRBD1. The CDR3 runs to 13 residues. Unmatched junction bases numbered 4, after V lost 5 bases and J lost 5 bases. Written as DNA, the CDR3 is TGTGCCAGCAGTCCGGACAGGGGCAACGAGCAGTACTTC. Amino acids: CASSPDRGNEQYF.

This clone appeared once. V gene TRBV9 combines with J gene TRBJ2-1, with 7 bases fitting TRBD2. Germline CDR1 and CDR2: SGDLS and YYNGEE. The length of the CDR3 is 12 residues. V trimming: 3 bases; J trimming: 7 bases; junction bases outside the gene matches: 1. The CDR3 DNA sequence: TGTGCCAGCAGCGCGGGACTAAATGAGCAGTTCTTC. This encodes CASSAGLNEQFF.

The V gene is TRBV11-2, the J gene TRBJ2-7; D call uncertain. The CDR3 extends over 16 amino acids. Germline V CDR1 and CDR2: SGHAT, FQNNGV. V lost 3 bases and J lost 0, with 15 bases in between. As DNA, the CDR3 is TGTGCCAGCAGCTTCGATCCAGGTTTTAGCTCCTACGAGCAGTACTTC. Residues: CASSFDPGFSSYEQYF. Full variable domain (outside the CDR3, taken from reference TRBV11-2 and TRBJ2-7): EAGVAQSPRYKIIEKRQSVAFWCNPISGHATLYWYQQILGQGPKLLIQFQNNGVVDDSQLPKDRFSAERLKGVDSTLKIQPAKLEDSAVYLCASSFDPGFSSYEQYFGPGTRLTVT.

The chain links TRBV3-1 (or the pseudogene TRBV3-2) to TRBJ2-1; 8 bases match TRBD2. CDR1 and CDR2 from the germline V gene are LGHDT and YNNKEL (reference sequence). Trimming at V came to 4 bases and at J to 3 bases, leaving 8 bases not matched to a gene. The CDR3 loop spans 16 amino acids. The CDR3 region is CASSLNSGGGYNEQFF. The CDR3, as DNA: TGTGCCAGCAGCCTAAACTCGGGAGGGGGCTACAATGAGCAGTTCTTC.

V usage is TRBV11-3 and J usage is TRBJ2-3; 10 bases line up with TRBD2. The germline V gene has CDR1 SGHNT and CDR2 YENEEA. Trimming at V came to 6 bases and at J to 6 bases, leaving 12 bases not matched to a gene. The CDR3 is 16 residues long. This CDR3 reads CASSRSGRAGGDTQYF. CDR3 DNA sequence: TGTGCCAGCAGTCGGAGCGGGAGGGCCGGGGGCGATACGCAGTATTTT.

V usage is TRBV27 and J usage is TRBJ2-7; 8 bases are shared with TRBD2. There are 14 residues in the CDR3. CDR1 and CDR2 from the germline V gene are MNHEY and SMNVEV (reference sequence). The V gene end was trimmed by 5 bases and the J gene end by 4 bases; junction bases not matched to a gene: 7. The CDR3 spells CASSAIKRGYEQYF. Written as DNA, the CDR3 is TGTGCCAGCAGTGCCATTAAGCGGGGGTACGAGCAGTACTTC.